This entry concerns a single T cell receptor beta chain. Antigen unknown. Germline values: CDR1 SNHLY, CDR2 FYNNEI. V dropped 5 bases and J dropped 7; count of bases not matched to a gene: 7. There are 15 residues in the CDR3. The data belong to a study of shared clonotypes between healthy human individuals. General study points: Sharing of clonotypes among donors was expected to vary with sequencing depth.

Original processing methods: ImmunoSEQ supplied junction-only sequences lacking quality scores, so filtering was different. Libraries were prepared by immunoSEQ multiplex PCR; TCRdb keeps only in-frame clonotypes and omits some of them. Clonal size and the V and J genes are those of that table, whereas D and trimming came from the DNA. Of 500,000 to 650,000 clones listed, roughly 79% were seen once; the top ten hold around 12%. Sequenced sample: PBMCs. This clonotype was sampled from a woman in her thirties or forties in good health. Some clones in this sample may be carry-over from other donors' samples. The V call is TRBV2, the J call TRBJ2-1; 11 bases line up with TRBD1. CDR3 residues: CASSSGQGGLNEQFF. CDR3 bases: TGTGCCAGCAGTTCGGGACAGGGGGGGTTGAATGAGCAGTTCTTC.